Listed here are 5 T cell receptor beta chains from one sample, sequenced in a study of blood T cell repertoires in COVID-19. Data came from immunoSEQ multiplex PCR; TCRdb stores just in-frame clones and leaves some out. The sample records some 300,000 clones, about 90% being singletons. The sample consisted of PBMCs or T cells enriched from blood (not recorded which). The receptors here all came from a woman aged 25-40 years who had recovered from COVID-19.

The chain is built from TRBV28 and TRBJ1-1, with a tentative D call TRBD1 (6 bases). The CDR3 runs 12 residues. The V gene's germline CDR1 is MDHEN and CDR2 SYDVKM. Trimming cost V 9 bases and J 11 bases, with 19 bases left between them. The CDR3 DNA follows: TGTGCCAGTAATAGTCCCGGGCAGGGGGCTTTCTTT. The encoded protein is CASNSPGQGAFF.

V and J are TRBV7-6 and TRBJ1-4, with TRBD1 matching 8 bases. The CDR3 runs to 14 residues. The V gene end was trimmed by 5 bases and the J gene end by 5 bases; junction bases not matched to a gene: 4. Germline V gene data show CDR1 as SGHVS and CDR2 as FNYEAQ. The CDR3 region is CASSPRQGNEKLFF. In nucleotides, the CDR3 is TGTGCCAGCAGCCCGAGACAGGGGAATGAAAAACTGTTTTTT.

The V and J genes are TRBV9 and TRBJ1-2; D remains unclear. CDR1 is SGDLS, CDR2 YYNGEE, per germline. This CDR3 spans 12 amino acids. V was trimmed by 4 bases and J by 4 bases, leaving 8 bases between them. CDR3 DNA: TGTGCCAGCAGCCCCGAGTTCTATGGCTACACCTTC. Translating it yields CASSPEFYGYTF.

This chain links TRBV5-1 with TRBJ2-3; 12 bases line up with TRBD2. Per the germline V gene, CDR1 is SGHRS and CDR2 is YFSETQ. The CDR3 runs to 16 residues. With V trimmed by 4 bases and J by 6 bases, 9 bases remained unmatched. The CDR3 DNA sequence: TGCGCCAGCAGCGCAGAGGGACTAGCGGGTTGGGATACGCAGTATTTT. Translation gives CASSAEGLAGWDTQYF.

The chain combines TRBV11-2 with TRBJ1-5, with TRBD1 as a possible D gene (5 bases). The CDR3 spans 16 residues. The germline V gene encodes CDR1 SGHAT and CDR2 FQNNGV. V lost 1 base and J lost 4, with 14 bases in between. The CDR3 nucleotides are TGTGCCAGCAGCTTAGCCCCCCCAGGGACTAATCAGCCCCAGCATTTT. It codes for CASSLAPPGTNQPQHF. The full variable domain, completed using reference TRBV11-2 and TRBJ1-5, is EAGVAQSPRYKIIEKRQSVAFWCNPISGHATLYWYQQILGQGPKLLIQFQNNGVVDDSQLPKDRFSAERLKGVDSTLKIQPAKLEDSAVYLCASSLAPPGTNQPQHFGDGTRLSIL.